Each of the 19 T cell receptor beta chains below was sequenced from the same sample in a study of blood T cell repertoires in COVID-19. Sequenced by immunoSEQ multiplex PCR; TCRdb stores in-frame clones only, minus some. The table includes about 230,000 clones, 80% to 85% detected once. The specimen sequenced was peripheral blood. All receptors derive from a man aged 45-65 years with active or convalescent COVID-19.

The CDR3 here is CASSLETTAKAFF. The CDR3 DNA reads as TGTGCCAGCAGCTTGGAAACGACAGCTAAAGCTTTCTTT. The rearrangement links TRBV7-2 to TRBJ1-1, with D possibly being TRBD1 (5 bases). Trimming removed 3 bases from V and 9 bases from J, with 14 bases in between. CDR3 size: 13 residues. Looked up from germline, CDR1 is SGHTA and CDR2 is FQGNSA.

The chain links TRBV30 to TRBJ1-6; 11 bases map to TRBD1. The length of the CDR3 is 14 residues. CDR1 and CDR2 (germline): GTSNPN, SVGIG (reference sequence). For the CDR3, the DNA is TGTGCTGCTGGACAGGGGGCGTATAATTCACCCCTCCACTTT. Residues: CAAGQGAYNSPLHF. Based on the CDR3 plus reference TRBV30 and TRBJ1-6, the full variable domain is SQTIHQWPATLVQPVGSPLSLECTVEGTSNPNLYWYRQAAGRGLQLLFYSVGIGQISSEVPQNLSASRPQDRQFILSSKKLLLSDSGFYLCAAGQGAYNSPLHFGNGTRLTVT.

CDR3: CASIRGTSNSPLHF. The CDR3 DNA is TGTGCCAGCATTAGGGGGACATCGAATTCACCCCTCCACTTT. V and J are TRBV6-6 and TRBJ1-6, with a tentative D call TRBD1 (6 bases). Trimming left V 7 bases short and J 7 bases short, with 14 bases between. Germline-derived CDR1 and CDR2 are MNHNY and SVGAGI (reference sequence). This CDR3 is 14 amino acids long.

This chain uses TRBV27 with TRBJ2-3; 9 nucleotides match TRBD1. The CDR3 is 15 amino acids. The V gene end was trimmed by 5 bases and the J gene end by 6 bases; junction bases not matched to a gene: 9. In germline, CDR1 is MNHEY, CDR2 SMNVEV (reference sequence). In nucleotides, the CDR3 is TGTGCCAGCAGTGTCCGGGACAGGGATGGGGATACGCAGTATTTT. As protein: CASSVRDRDGDTQYF.

This chain joins TRBV5-4 and TRBJ2-2; D is perhaps TRBD1 (5 bases). Trimming removed 4 bases at V and 0 bases at J, with 10 bases between. The CDR3 has 15 residues. Germline-derived CDR1 and CDR2 are SGHNT and YYREEE (reference sequence). In DNA, the CDR3 is TGTGCCAGCAGCGTCAGGGCCGCGAACACCGGGGAGCTGTTTTTT. It is translated as CASSVRAANTGELFF. The full variable domain, with the rest looked up from reference TRBV5-4 and TRBJ2-2, is ETGVTQSPTHLIKTRGQQVTLRCSSQSGHNTVSWYQQALGQGPQFIFQYYREEENGRGNFPPRFSGLQFPNYSSELNVNALELDDSALYLCASSVRAANTGELFFGEGSRLTVL.

This clone has only a few counts. The V gene is TRBV19, the J gene TRBJ1-5; possibly TRBD1 for D (5 bases). Trimming shortened V by 10 bases and J by 1 base, and 14 bases separated the two germline ends. Germline CDR1 is LNHDA and CDR2 is SQIVND (reference sequence). The CDR3 runs 14 residues. The CDR3: CATHLQGSNQPQHF. The CDR3 nucleotides are TGTGCCACCCACCTCCAGGGCAGCAATCAGCCCCAGCATTTT.

This chain joins TRBV24-1 and TRBJ2-2, with a possible D match to TRBD2 (5 bases). The CDR3 extends over 14 amino acids. Germline-derived CDR1 and CDR2 are KGHDR and SFDVKD. The V end lost 2 bases, the J end lost 7 bases, and 10 bases lay between the germline ends. The CDR3 nucleotides read TGTGCCACCAGTGATTCCCTGGGGAGCGGGGAGCTGTTTTTT. It codes for CATSDSLGSGELFF.

The rearrangement uses TRBV6-6 and TRBJ2-1, with 9 bases identical to TRBD2. CDR1 is MNHNY and CDR2 is SVGAGI in the germline V gene (reference sequence). V was clipped by 6 bases and J by 5 bases; unmatched bases: 8. CDR3 length equals 15 residues. CDR3 coding DNA: TGTGCCAGCAGAAACGCCGGGACTAGCAACAATGAGCAGTTCTTC. Amino acids: CASRNAGTSNNEQFF.

The chain recombines TRBV30 with TRBJ1-4; 9 positions match TRBD1. The CDR3 extends over 14 amino acids. Trimming cost V 3 bases and J 5 bases; bases outside gene matches: 4. CDR1 is GTSNPN, CDR2 SVGIG, per germline (reference sequence). Written as DNA, the CDR3 is TGTGCCTGGAGAGGGGACAGGGTGAATGAAAAACTGTTTTTT. Amino acids: CAWRGDRVNEKLFF.

The chain joins TRBV6-5 to TRBJ2-7; 12 nucleotides match TRBD2. CDR3 size: 16 residues. The germline V gene has CDR1 MNHEY and CDR2 SVGAGI. V lost 4 bases to trimming and J lost 1 base; unmatched junction nucleotides: 5. The CDR3 DNA reads as TGTGCCAGCAGTTCCCCAGGACTAGCGGGGTCCTACGAGCAGTACTTC. Protein product: CASSSPGLAGSYEQYF.

The chain is built from TRBV2 and TRBJ1-1, with 8 bases matching TRBD1. The germline CDR1 and CDR2 sequences are SNHLY and FYNNEI. The ends lost 1 base at V and 4 bases at J; junction bases unmatched: 5. The CDR3 extends over 15 amino acids. The CDR3 sequence is CASSEETGVVTEAFF. Written as DNA, the CDR3 is TGTGCCAGCAGTGAAGAGACAGGGGTGGTCACTGAAGCTTTCTTT.

The V gene is TRBV5-5, the J gene TRBJ1-5, with 11 bases matching TRBD1. CDR1 and CDR2 from the germline V gene are SGHKS and YYEKEE (reference sequence). The CDR3 covers 14 residues. Trimming took 4 bases from V and 8 from J; bases not matched to a gene: 5. The CDR3 bases are TGTGCCAGCAGCAGGGACAGGGGGTTTGAGCCCCAGCATTTT. Amino acids: CASSRDRGFEPQHF. The complete variable domain, with remaining parts taken from reference TRBV5-5 and TRBJ1-5, reads DAGVTQSPTHLIKTRGQQVTLRCSPISGHKSVSWYQQVLGQGPQFIFQYYEKEERGRGNFPDRFSARQFPNYSSELNVNALLLGDSALYLCASSRDRGFEPQHFGDGTRLSIL.

CDR3 coding DNA: TGCGCCAGCAGCCAAGACCCAGGGACAGGGCCTCTGGGGACCCAGTACTTC. It translates to CASSQDPGTGPLGTQYF. The chain links TRBV4-3 to TRBJ2-5; 9 positions agree with TRBD1. There are 17 residues in the CDR3. V lost 0 bases, J lost 7 bases, and 12 bases stayed unmatched. CDR1 and CDR2 (germline): LGHNA, YSLEER.

Written as DNA, the CDR3 is TGTGCCAGCAGCCCGACAGGGAACTATGGCTACACCTTC. It encodes CASSPTGNYGYTF. The chain links TRBV11-2 to TRBJ1-2, with TRBD1 identical over 7 bases. There are 13 residues in the CDR3. Germline V lookup: CDR1 SGHAT, CDR2 FQNNGV. With V trimmed by 5 bases and J by 2 bases, 2 bases remained unmatched.

The chain combines TRBV28 with TRBJ2-6; tentatively, D is TRBD2 (7 bases). The V gene lost 1 base and the J gene lost 4 bases, with 17 bases spanning the gap. Germline lookup yields CDR1 MDHEN and CDR2 SYDVKM. CDR3 length: 18 residues. The CDR3 is CASSLYGAGAGGANVLTF. Here the CDR3 DNA reads TGTGCCAGCAGTTTATATGGGGCGGGGGCAGGAGGGGCCAACGTCCTGACTTTC.

The chain employs TRBV5-1 and TRBJ2-3; D is unresolved. The length of the CDR3 is 12 residues. Trimming removed 0 bases at V and 10 bases at J, with 9 bases between. Germline-derived CDR1 and CDR2 are SGHRS and YFSETQ. The CDR3 sequence is CASSLERGPQYF. Written as DNA, the CDR3 is TGCGCCAGCAGCTTGGAAAGAGGTCCGCAGTATTTT. Variable domain in full (rest from reference TRBV5-1 and TRBJ2-3): KAGVTQTPRYLIKTRGQQVTLSCSPISGHRSVSWYQQTPGQGLQFLFEYFSETQRNKGNFPGRFSGRQFSNSRSEMNVSTLELGDSALYLCASSLERGPQYFGPGTRLTVL.

The chain recombines TRBV2 with TRBJ1-5; 8 bases line up with TRBD1. Germline CDR1 is SNHLY and CDR2 is FYNNEI. V shed 5 bases, J shed 5 bases, and the junction held 5 bases outside the gene matches. This CDR3 has 14 residues. The CDR3: CASSPTGVHQPQHF. CDR3 DNA sequence: TGTGCCAGCAGTCCGACAGGGGTCCATCAGCCCCAGCATTTT.

The chain combines TRBV19 with TRBJ1-2, with 9 nucleotides matching TRBD1. CDR1 and CDR2 from the germline V gene are LNHDA and SQIVND (reference sequence). With V trimmed by 6 bases and J by 8 bases, 7 bases remained unmatched. This CDR3 comprises 13 residues. The CDR3 sequence is CASSRDRELGYTF. CDR3 DNA: TGTGCCAGTAGCCGGGACAGGGAGTTGGGCTACACCTTC. The complete variable domain, with remaining parts taken from reference TRBV19 and TRBJ1-2, reads DGGITQSPKYLFRKEGQNVTLSCEQNLNHDAMYWYRQDPGQGLRLIYYSQIVNDFQKGDIAEGYSVSREKKESFPLTVTSAQKNPTAFYLCASSRDRELGYTFGSGTRLTVV.

This chain uses TRBV18 with TRBJ1-2, with TRBD1 as a possible D gene (5 bases). The CDR3 loop spans 13 amino acids. The V end lost 4 bases, the J end lost 4 bases, and 10 bases lay between the germline ends. Per germline, CDR1 KGHSH and CDR2 LQKENI. The CDR3 region is CASSRDSSYGYTF. The CDR3 coding sequence is TGTGCCAGCTCACGAGACAGCTCCTATGGCTACACCTTC.